These 31 T cell receptor beta chains share one sample of origin, sequenced in a study of identical twins. In TCRdb, the 5' RACE reads were re-called with MiXCR into one record per CDR3 protein. Of a few hundred thousand distinct CDR3 sequences listed, 13% to 15% are singletons. These data were also filed under a second study, of yellow fever vaccine responses in identical twins.

Input material: CD4+ T cells sorted from blood. These receptors all come from a woman under 30 in good health.

This clonotype was observed a handful of times. This chain links TRBV3-1 with TRBJ1-1, with a weak D call TRBD1 (6 bases). This CDR3 has 15 residues. Trimming took 4 bases from V and 1 from J, leaving 13 bases between them. The germline V gene encodes CDR1 LGHDT and CDR2 YNNKEL (reference sequence). The CDR3 coding sequence is TGTGCCAGCAGCCGCCTGGGGGCCAAGAACACTGAAGCTTTCTTT. Translating gives CASSRLGAKNTEAFF.

This clonotype occurred many times. The rearrangement links TRBV6-1 to TRBJ2-5; D may match TRBD1 or TRBD2 (5 bases each). V lost 5 bases to trimming and J lost 9 bases, with 19 bases between them. This CDR3 region has 14 residues. The germline V gene has CDR1 MNHNS and CDR2 SASEGT. CDR3 in amino acids: CASSPDRSRGAQYF. The CDR3 DNA is TGTGCCAGCAGTCCCGACCGTAGCAGAGGGGCCCAGTACTTC.

The chain joins TRBV30 to TRBJ2-2; D is possibly TRBD1 (5 bases). V was clipped by 3 bases and J by 0 bases, with 14 bases between them. The germline V gene has CDR1 GTSNPN and CDR2 SVGIG (reference sequence). The CDR3 has 16 residues. The CDR3 here is CAWRRVGQSNTGELFF. CDR3 nucleotides: TGTGCCTGGAGAAGGGTGGGGCAATCGAACACCGGGGAGCTGTTTTTT.

The gene calls are TRBV5-6 and TRBJ2-7; D possibly uses TRBD1 or TRBD2 (6 bases each). Germline V CDR1 and CDR2: SGHDT, YYEEEE. The CDR3 length is 12 residues. Trimming pared 0 bases from V and 9 bases from J, leaving 10 bases between. The CDR3 spells CASSLVGGGQYF. CDR3 coding DNA: TGTGCCAGCAGCTTGGTGGGGGGCGGGCAGTACTTC. Full variable domain (missing parts from reference TRBV5-6 and TRBJ2-7): DAGVTQSPTHLIKTRGQQVTLRCSPKSGHDTVSWYQQALGQGPQFIFQYYEEEERQRGNFPDRFSGHQFPNYSSELNVNALLLGDSALYLCASSLVGGGQYFGPGTRLTVT.

The chain couples TRBV2 to TRBJ2-1; either TRBD1 or TRBD2 may supply D (5 bases each). The CDR3 has 16 amino acids. The V end was cut by 1 base, the J end by 2 bases, with 12 bases between. The germline gives CDR1 SNHLY, CDR2 FYNNEI. The CDR3 DNA reads TGTGCCAGCAGTGAAGAGGGGCTAGCACCCTACAATGAGCAGTTCTTC. It yields the protein CASSEEGLAPYNEQFF. The full variable domain, its missing parts supplied by reference TRBV2 and TRBJ2-1, is EPEVTQTPSHQVTQMGQEVILRCVPISNHLYFYWYRQILGQKVEFLVSFYNNEISEKSEIFDDQFSVERPDGSNFTLKIRSTKLEDSAMYFCASSEEGLAPYNEQFFGPGTRLTVL.

This clonotype was observed at least ten times. The chain has TRBV20-1 and TRBJ2-7; weak D call: TRBD2 (6 bases). V shed 3 bases and J shed 6 bases, with 9 bases lying between them. This CDR3 comprises 11 residues. Germline V gene sequence: CDR1 DFQATT, CDR2 SNEGSKA (reference sequence). The DNA of the CDR3 is TGCAGTGCTAGGGAAGCGGGCGAGCAGTACTTC. This encodes CSAREAGEQYF.

This chain links TRBV27 with TRBJ2-5, with a tentative D call TRBD1 (6 bases). The V end lost 5 bases, the J end lost 2 bases, and 15 bases lay between the germline ends. Germline assignment: CDR1 MNHEY and CDR2 SMNVEV (reference sequence). CDR3 size: 15 residues. The CDR3, as DNA: TGTGCCAGCAGTCTACAAGGGACAAGTCAAGAGACCCAGTACTTC. Protein product: CASSLQGTSQETQYF.

The chain is built from TRBV11-3 and TRBJ2-7, with 8 bases identical to TRBD2. V dropped 5 bases and J dropped 4; count of bases not matched to a gene: 10. The CDR3 runs to 15 residues. Germline-derived CDR1 and CDR2 are SGHNT and YENEEA. The CDR3 loop is CASSRGGLEDYEQYF. The DNA of the CDR3 is TGTGCCAGCAGCCGGGGGGGACTAGAGGATTACGAGCAGTACTTC. Variable domain in full (rest from reference TRBV11-3 and TRBJ2-7): EAGVVQSPRYKIIEKKQPVAFWCNPISGHNTLYWYLQNLGQGPELLIRYENEEAVDDSQLPKDRFSAERLKGVDSTLKIQPAELGDSAVYLCASSRGGLEDYEQYFGPGTRLTVT.

The chain uses TRBV20-1 and TRBJ1-3; D is ambiguous. Trimming took off 6 bases at V and 4 bases at J, with 7 bases between the two ends. The CDR3 is 11 amino acids. The germline gives CDR1 DFQATT, CDR2 SNEGSKA (reference sequence). The CDR3 DNA reads TGCAGTGCGGCCCGAGGAAACACCATATATTTT. It is translated as CSAARGNTIYF.

This chain links TRBV5-4 with TRBJ2-7; TRBD2 is a possible D gene (6 bases). The germline CDR1 and CDR2 sequences are SGHNT and YYREEE (reference sequence). Trimming left V 0 bases short and J 3 bases short, with 13 bases between. This CDR3 is 15 amino acids long. CDR3 amino acids: CASSLGGRSNYEQYF. CDR3 DNA sequence: TGTGCCAGCAGCTTGGGAGGGAGGTCAAACTACGAGCAGTACTTC.

The V and J genes are TRBV5-1 and TRBJ2-3, with D maybe TRBD2 (6 bases). V gave up 3 bases and J gave up 7 bases, with 18 bases separating them. CDR1 SGHRS and CDR2 YFSETQ come from the germline V gene. This CDR3 is 15 amino acids long. The CDR3 DNA reads as TGCGCCAGCAGCTCATCCCTGGGCGGAGGGAATACGCAGTATTTT. Encoded protein: CASSSSLGGGNTQYF.

CDR3 DNA sequence: TGTGCCAGCGAAGGGGGCGGACCCAAAAACATTCAGTACTTC. This gives the protein CASEGGGPKNIQYF. The chain links TRBV7-9 to TRBJ2-4, with 7 bases fitting TRBD1. The CDR3 runs to 14 residues. CDR1 is SEHNR and CDR2 is FQNEAQ in the germline V gene (reference sequence). J lost 2 bases, V lost 8 bases, and 6 bases had no gene match.

This clonotype was recorded at least ten times. The CDR3 reads CASSLHSYNEQFF. Here the CDR3 DNA reads TGTGCCAGCAGCCTCCACTCGTACAATGAGCAGTTCTTC. The V call is TRBV2, the J call TRBJ2-1; no reliable D call. CDR1 SNHLY and CDR2 FYNNEI come from the germline V gene. CDR3 length equals 13 residues. V was trimmed by 6 bases and J by 4 bases, leaving 10 bases between them.

V usage is TRBV6-2 or TRBV6-3 and J usage is TRBJ2-5; D gene unclear. Trimming stripped 2 bases from V and 4 bases from J, with 5 bases between. This CDR3 is 12 amino acids long. Germline assignment: CDR1 MNHEY and CDR2 SVGEGT. For the CDR3, the DNA is TGTGCCAGCAGTTACACCAGAGAGACCCAGTACTTC. It codes for CASSYTRETQYF.

This chain uses TRBV5-1 with TRBJ2-7; D might be TRBD1 (6 bases). This CDR3 region has 14 residues. The germline V gene encodes CDR1 SGHRS and CDR2 YFSETQ. V lost 1 base, J lost 7 bases, and 15 bases lay in between. CDR3 amino acids: CASSLTGPLGEQYF. The DNA for the CDR3 is TGCGCCAGCAGCTTGACAGGGCCCCTGGGGGAGCAGTACTTC.

This clonotype was seen at least ten times. V is TRBV12-3 or TRBV12-4 and J is TRBJ2-2; D may be TRBD2 (7 bases). V lost 5 bases, J lost 6 bases, and 19 bases lay in between. The CDR3 length is 16 residues. The CDR3 loop reads CASSPPGGRRAGELFF. In DNA form, the CDR3 reads TGTGCCAGCAGTCCCCCCGGGGGGCGTAGGGCCGGGGAGCTGTTTTTT.

The V gene is TRBV14, the J gene TRBJ2-5; 8 bases are shared with TRBD2. Germline V gene sequence: CDR1 SGHDN, CDR2 FVKESK. This CDR3 is built from 18 residues. With V trimmed by 0 bases and J by 0 bases, 9 bases remained unmatched. The CDR3 reads CASSQDRLAGNYQETQYF. CDR3 in DNA: TGTGCCAGCAGCCAAGATCGGCTAGCGGGTAACTACCAAGAGACCCAGTACTTC.

The table lists this clonotype with a few counts. The chain recombines TRBV12-3 or TRBV12-4 with TRBJ2-5, with 7 positions matching TRBD1. Trimming at V came to 6 bases and at J to 9 bases, leaving 10 bases not matched to a gene. The CDR3 length is 13 residues. CDR3 sequence (DNA): TGTGCCAGCAGCTTACTTTTACAGGGGCCCCAGTACTTC. It encodes CASSLLLQGPQYF.

The chain combines TRBV20-1 with TRBJ2-7; D perhaps matches TRBD2 (6 bases). V gave up 5 bases and J gave up 6 bases, with 20 bases separating them. The length of the CDR3 is 14 residues. Germline values: CDR1 DFQATT, CDR2 SNEGSKA (reference sequence). CDR3 sequence reads: CSAGLGGPQGEQYF. CDR3 DNA sequence: TGCAGTGCTGGCCTCGGAGGGCCTCAAGGCGAGCAGTACTTC.

This clonotype was counted a few times. The chain links TRBV7-9 to TRBJ2-1; the match to TRBD2 covers 9 bases. V dropped 3 bases and J dropped 7; count of bases not matched to a gene: 13. The CDR3 has 17 amino acids. CDR1 is SEHNR, CDR2 FQNEAQ, per germline (reference sequence). CDR3 protein: CASSFGASGGSWNEQFF. CDR3 DNA: TGTGCCAGCAGCTTCGGGGCCAGCGGGGGGTCGTGGAATGAGCAGTTCTTC.

This clonotype was observed a handful of times. V gene TRBV14 combines with J gene TRBJ2-7; D is unclear. The V end was cut by 5 bases, the J end by 5 bases, with 16 bases between. The CDR3 is made up of 14 amino acids. The germline V gene encodes CDR1 SGHDN and CDR2 FVKESK. The CDR3 nucleotides read TGTGCCAGCAGCACCCGGACCGCTCGGCACGAGCAGTACTTC. It encodes CASSTRTARHEQYF.

The chain recombines TRBV5-1 with TRBJ2-1; the D gene could be TRBD1 or TRBD2 (5 bases each). V lost 0 bases and J 2 bases, leaving 9 bases between the germline ends. Germline V gene sequence: CDR1 SGHRS, CDR2 YFSETQ. The length of the CDR3 is 15 residues. The CDR3 bases are TGCGCCAGCAGCTTGGGGGGGAACACCTACAATGAGCAGTTCTTC. It encodes CASSLGGNTYNEQFF.

The chain combines TRBV25-1 with TRBJ2-1; a weak D match, TRBD2 (7 bases). Germline V lookup: CDR1 MGHDK, CDR2 SYGVNS. Deletions cut 1 base from V and 10 bases from J, with 17 bases between. This CDR3 contains 15 residues. CDR3 in amino acids: CASSESGGGGREQFF. The DNA of the CDR3 is TGTGCCAGCAGTGAATCCGGGGGCGGGGGTAGAGAGCAGTTCTTC.

The V call is TRBV29-1, the J call TRBJ1-3, with D possibly matching TRBD1 (5 bases). The CDR3 extends over 15 amino acids. V lost 5 bases to trimming and J lost 0 bases, with 14 bases between them. Germline CDR1 is SQVTM and CDR2 is ANQGSEA. The CDR3 sequence is CSVTNRLSSGNTIYF. CDR3 DNA sequence: TGCAGCGTTACTAACAGGCTGAGCTCTGGAAACACCATATATTTT.

This clonotype occurred many times. This chain links TRBV4-3 with TRBJ2-7, with D maybe TRBD2 (5 bases). CDR1 and CDR2 from the germline V gene are LGHNA and YSLEER. Trimming removed 4 bases from V and 3 bases from J, with 19 bases in between. The CDR3 extends over 16 amino acids. In nucleotides, the CDR3 is TGCGCCAGCAGCCTTACCCCGGCCGCTAGCAGCTACGAGCAGTACTTC. It translates to CASSLTPAASSYEQYF.

This clonotype showed up just a few times. The V gene is TRBV5-5, the J gene TRBJ2-7, with D unresolved. The CDR3 length is 11 residues. CDR1 and CDR2 from the germline V gene are SGHKS and YYEKEE (reference sequence). The V end lost 6 bases, the J end lost 4 bases, and 8 bases lay between the germline ends. The CDR3, as DNA: TGTGCCAGCACTATATCATACGAGCAGTACTTC. This gives the protein CASTISYEQYF.

This clonotype was seen repeatedly, ten times or more. The rearrangement uses TRBV10-3 and TRBJ1-1; the match to TRBD1 covers 8 bases. Germline trimming cut 6 bases from V and 2 bases from J; bases unmatched to any gene: 2. The length of the CDR3 is 13 residues. From germline, CDR1 is ENHRY and CDR2 SYGVKD. CDR3 in DNA: TGTGCCATCAGGGGACAGGTAAACACTGAAGCTTTCTTT. Residues: CAIRGQVNTEAFF.

This clonotype has at least ten counts. The genes are TRBV5-1 and TRBJ2-5; weak D call: TRBD1 (6 bases). V was cut by 8 bases and J by 4 bases, with 15 bases left in between. Per the germline V gene, CDR1 is SGHRS and CDR2 is YFSETQ. This CDR3 is built from 13 residues. CDR3 coding DNA: TGCGCCAGTGGGACACGTAGTCGAGAGACCCAGTACTTC. Encoded protein: CASGTRSRETQYF.

This clonotype was seen many times. The chain combines TRBV18 with TRBJ2-3; D unresolved. The CDR3 consists of 12 residues. V was cut by 2 bases and J by 10 bases, with 10 bases left in between. CDR1 KGHSH and CDR2 LQKENI come from the germline V gene. The CDR3 spells CASSPAEKPQYF. CDR3 coding DNA: TGTGCCAGCTCACCAGCGGAGAAGCCGCAGTATTTT.

At least ten counts were recorded for this clonotype. The genes are TRBV5-1 and TRBJ2-1; 7 bases line up with TRBD2. Germline CDR1 is SGHRS and CDR2 is YFSETQ. The V and J ends lost 4 bases and 8 bases, in that order; junction bases with no gene match: 6. The CDR3 has 13 residues. The CDR3 loop is CASSPRGEYEQFF. Written as DNA, the CDR3 is TGCGCCAGCAGCCCCCGGGGGGAGTATGAGCAGTTCTTC.

The genes are TRBV6-1 and TRBJ2-2, with 9 bases fitting TRBD1. CDR1 is MNHNS, CDR2 SASEGT, per germline. The CDR3 has 13 amino acids. The trim removed 8 bases at V and 7 bases at J, leaving 5 bases unmatched. This CDR3 reads CASRDREVGELFF. The CDR3 nucleotides are TGTGCCAGCCGGGACAGGGAGGTCGGGGAGCTGTTTTTT.